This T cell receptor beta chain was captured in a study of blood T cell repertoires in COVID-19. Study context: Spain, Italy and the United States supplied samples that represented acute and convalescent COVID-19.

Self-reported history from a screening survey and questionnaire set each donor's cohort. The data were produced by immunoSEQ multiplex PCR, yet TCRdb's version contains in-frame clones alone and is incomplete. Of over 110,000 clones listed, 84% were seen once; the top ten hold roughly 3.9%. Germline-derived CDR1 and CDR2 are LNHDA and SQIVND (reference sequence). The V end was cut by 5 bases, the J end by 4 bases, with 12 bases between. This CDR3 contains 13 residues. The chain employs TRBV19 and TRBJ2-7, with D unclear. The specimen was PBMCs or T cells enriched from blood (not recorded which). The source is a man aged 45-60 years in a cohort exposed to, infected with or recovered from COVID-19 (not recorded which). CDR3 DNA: TGTGCCAGTAGTGTCACTACCCAGTACGAGCAGTACTTC. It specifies CASSVTTQYEQYF.